This T cell receptor (beta chain) was identified in a study of early T cells in non-severe SARS-CoV-2 infection. Overall study findings and caveats: Reliance on VDJdb matching favored anti-spike CD8 responses; private and CD4 specificities were missed.

Each single cDNA molecule received a unique molecular identifier. One entry per CDR3 protein, called by TCRdb with MiXCR from the 5' RACE reads. The data contain roughly 55,000 distinct CDR3 sequences, about 16% of them seen just once; the ten biggest clones take up 10%. The V segment lost 3 bases and the J segment 4 bases; nucleotides outside the gene matches: 11. The CDR3 spans 17 residues. CDR1 and CDR2 (germline): SGHRS, YFSETQ. In the case of this clonotype: The antigen is undetermined.

The V and J genes are TRBV5-1 and TRBJ2-7; TRBD1 matches 12 bases. This clonotype originated in an adult who was a healthcare worker with PCR-confirmed SARS-CoV-2 infection or an uninfected control (not recorded which). The sequencing here drew on whole blood, taken at baseline. CDR3 protein: CASSSIPGQGAVYEQYF. The CDR3 bases are TGCGCCAGCAGCTCGATACCGGGACAGGGGGCAGTGTACGAGCAGTACTTC.